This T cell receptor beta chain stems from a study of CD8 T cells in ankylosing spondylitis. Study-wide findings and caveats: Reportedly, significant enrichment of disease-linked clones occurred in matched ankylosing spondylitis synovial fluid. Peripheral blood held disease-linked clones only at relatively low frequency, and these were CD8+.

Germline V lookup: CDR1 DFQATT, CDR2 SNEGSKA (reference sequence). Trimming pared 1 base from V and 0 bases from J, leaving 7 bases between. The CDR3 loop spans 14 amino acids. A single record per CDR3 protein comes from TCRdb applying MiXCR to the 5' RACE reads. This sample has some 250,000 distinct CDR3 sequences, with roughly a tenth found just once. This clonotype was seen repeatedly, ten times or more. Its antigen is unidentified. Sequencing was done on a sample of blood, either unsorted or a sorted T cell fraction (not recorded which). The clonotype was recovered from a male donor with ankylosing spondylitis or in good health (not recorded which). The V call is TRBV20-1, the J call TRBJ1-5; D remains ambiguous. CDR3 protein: CSARGPGSNQPQHF. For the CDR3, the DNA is TGCAGTGCTAGAGGGCCGGGTAGCAATCAGCCCCAGCATTTT.